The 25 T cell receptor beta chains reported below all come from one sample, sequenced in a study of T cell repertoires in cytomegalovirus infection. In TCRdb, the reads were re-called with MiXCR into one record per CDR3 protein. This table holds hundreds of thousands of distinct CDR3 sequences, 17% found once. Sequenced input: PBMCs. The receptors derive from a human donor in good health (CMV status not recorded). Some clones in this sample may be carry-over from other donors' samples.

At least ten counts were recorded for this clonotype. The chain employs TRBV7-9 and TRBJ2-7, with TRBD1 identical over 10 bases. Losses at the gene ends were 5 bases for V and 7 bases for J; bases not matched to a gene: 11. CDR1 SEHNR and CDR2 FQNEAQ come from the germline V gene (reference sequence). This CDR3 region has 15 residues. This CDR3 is CASSTHGQGVGEQYF. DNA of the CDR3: TGTGCCAGCAGCACTCACGGACAGGGGGTGGGGGAGCAGTACTTC.

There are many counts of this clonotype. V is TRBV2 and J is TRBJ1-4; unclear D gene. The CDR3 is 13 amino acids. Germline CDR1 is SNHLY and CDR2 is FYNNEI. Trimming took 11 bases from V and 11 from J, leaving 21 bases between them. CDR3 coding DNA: TGTGCCTTCGACCGGGAGTCCTCGGGGAAACTGTTTTTT. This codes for CAFDRESSGKLFF. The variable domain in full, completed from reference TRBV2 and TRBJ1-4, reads EPEVTQTPSHQVTQMGQEVILRCVPISNHLYFYWYRQILGQKVEFLVSFYNNEISEKSEIFDDQFSVERPDGSNFTLKIRSTKLEDSAMYFCAFDRESSGKLFFGSGTQLSVL.

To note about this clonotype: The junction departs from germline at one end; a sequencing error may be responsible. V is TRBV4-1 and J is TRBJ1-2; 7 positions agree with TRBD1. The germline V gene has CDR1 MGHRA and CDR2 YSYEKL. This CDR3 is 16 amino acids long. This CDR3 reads CTSSHNDRAANYGYTF. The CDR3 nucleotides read TGCACCAGCAGCCACAACGACAGGGCGGCTAACTATGGCTACACCTTC.

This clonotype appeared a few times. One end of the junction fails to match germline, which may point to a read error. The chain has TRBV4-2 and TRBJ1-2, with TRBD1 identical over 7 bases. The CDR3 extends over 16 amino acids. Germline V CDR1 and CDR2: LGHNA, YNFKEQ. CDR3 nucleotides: TGTGCCAGCAGCCGGGCTGGCCCCGGGACAGAACTAATCCAGCTATTC. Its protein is CASSRAGPGTELIQLF.

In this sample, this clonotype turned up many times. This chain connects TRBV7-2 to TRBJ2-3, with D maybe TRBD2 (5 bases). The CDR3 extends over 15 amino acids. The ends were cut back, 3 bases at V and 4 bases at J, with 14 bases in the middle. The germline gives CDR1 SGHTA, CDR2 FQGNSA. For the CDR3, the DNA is TGTGCCAGCAGCTTCCCTCTGGGAGTGGCAGATACGCAGTATTTT. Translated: CASSFPLGVADTQYF.

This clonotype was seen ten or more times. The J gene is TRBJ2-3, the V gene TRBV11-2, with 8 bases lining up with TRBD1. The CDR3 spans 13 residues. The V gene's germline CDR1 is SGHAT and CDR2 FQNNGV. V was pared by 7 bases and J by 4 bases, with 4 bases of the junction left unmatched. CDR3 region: CASTQQGADTQYF. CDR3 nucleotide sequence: TGTGCCAGCACCCAACAGGGGGCAGATACGCAGTATTTT.

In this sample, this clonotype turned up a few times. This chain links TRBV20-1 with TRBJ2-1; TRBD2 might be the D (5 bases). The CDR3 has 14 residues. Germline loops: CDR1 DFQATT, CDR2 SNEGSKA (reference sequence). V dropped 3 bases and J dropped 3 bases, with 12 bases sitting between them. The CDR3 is CSASHASGYNEQFF. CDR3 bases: TGCAGTGCTAGCCACGCGAGCGGCTACAATGAGCAGTTCTTC.

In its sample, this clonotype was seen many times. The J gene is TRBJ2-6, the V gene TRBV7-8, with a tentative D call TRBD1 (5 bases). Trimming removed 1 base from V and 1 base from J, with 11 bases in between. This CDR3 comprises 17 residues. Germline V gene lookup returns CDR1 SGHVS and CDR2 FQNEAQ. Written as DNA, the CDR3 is TGTGCCAGCAGCTTAGGGATCAGGGTTTCTGGGGCCAACGTCCTGACTTTC. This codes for CASSLGIRVSGANVLTF.

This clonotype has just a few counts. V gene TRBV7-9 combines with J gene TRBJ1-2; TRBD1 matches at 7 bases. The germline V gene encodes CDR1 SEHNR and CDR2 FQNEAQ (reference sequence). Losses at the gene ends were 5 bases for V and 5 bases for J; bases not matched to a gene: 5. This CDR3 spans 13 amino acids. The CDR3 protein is CASSAGTEYGYTF. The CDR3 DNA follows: TGTGCCAGCAGCGCGGGGACAGAGTATGGCTACACCTTC.

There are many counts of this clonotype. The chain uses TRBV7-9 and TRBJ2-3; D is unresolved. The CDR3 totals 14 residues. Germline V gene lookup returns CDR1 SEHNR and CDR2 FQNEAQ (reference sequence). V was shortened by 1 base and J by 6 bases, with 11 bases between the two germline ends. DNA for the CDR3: TGTGCCAGCAGCTTAGAACTTCGCGTCGATACGCAGTATTTT. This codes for CASSLELRVDTQYF.

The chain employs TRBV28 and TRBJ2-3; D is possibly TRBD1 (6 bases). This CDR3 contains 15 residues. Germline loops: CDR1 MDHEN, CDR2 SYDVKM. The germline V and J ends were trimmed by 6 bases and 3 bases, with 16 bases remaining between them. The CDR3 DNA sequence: TGTGCCAGCAGCTCATATAACACAGGGACAGATACGCAGTATTTT. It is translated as CASSSYNTGTDTQYF.

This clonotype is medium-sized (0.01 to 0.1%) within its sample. CDR3 bases: TGTGCCAGCAGCAGAACGGGACAGGCGGGAAACTATGGCTACACCTTC. Translating it yields CASSRTGQAGNYGYTF. The rearrangement links TRBV7-2 to TRBJ1-2, with 8 bases identical to TRBD1. Per the germline V gene, CDR1 is SGHTA and CDR2 is FQGNSA. The CDR3 consists of 16 residues. The ends lost 5 bases at V and 2 bases at J; junction bases unmatched: 10.

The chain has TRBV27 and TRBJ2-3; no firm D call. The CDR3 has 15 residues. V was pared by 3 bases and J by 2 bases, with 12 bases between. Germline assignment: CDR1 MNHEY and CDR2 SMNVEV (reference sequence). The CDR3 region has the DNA TGTGCCAGCAGTTTTTCCGCAGGATACACAGATACGCAGTATTTT. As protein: CASSFSAGYTDTQYF.

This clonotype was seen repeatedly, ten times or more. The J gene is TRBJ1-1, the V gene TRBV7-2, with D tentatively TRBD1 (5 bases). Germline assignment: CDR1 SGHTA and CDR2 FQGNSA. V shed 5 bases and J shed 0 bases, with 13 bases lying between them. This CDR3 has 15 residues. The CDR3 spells CASSLWDGLNTEAFF. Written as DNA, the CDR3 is TGTGCCAGCAGCCTATGGGACGGCTTGAACACTGAAGCTTTCTTT. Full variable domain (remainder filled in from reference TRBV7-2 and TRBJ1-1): GAGVSQSPSNKVTEKGKDVELRCDPISGHTALYWYRQSLGQGLEFLIYFQGNSAPDKSGLPSDRFSAERTGGSVSTLTIQRTQQEDSAVYLCASSLWDGLNTEAFFGQGTRLTVV.

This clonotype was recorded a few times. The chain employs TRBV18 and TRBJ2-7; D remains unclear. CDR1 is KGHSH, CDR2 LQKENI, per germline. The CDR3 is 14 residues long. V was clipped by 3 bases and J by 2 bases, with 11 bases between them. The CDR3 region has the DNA TGTGCCAGCTCACCCCTGGTCGGTCCCTACGAGCAGTACTTC. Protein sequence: CASSPLVGPYEQYF.

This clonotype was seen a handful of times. The CDR3 DNA sequence: TGTGCCAGCAGCTTAGAGGACAGGCGACCTAGCACAGATACGCAGTATTTT. Encoded protein: CASSLEDRRPSTDTQYF. The chain couples TRBV7-9 to TRBJ2-3, with 7 nucleotides matching TRBD1. Trimming cost V 1 base and J 0 bases; bases outside gene matches: 7. Germline V gives CDR1 SEHNR, CDR2 FQNEAQ (reference sequence). The CDR3 loop spans 17 amino acids.

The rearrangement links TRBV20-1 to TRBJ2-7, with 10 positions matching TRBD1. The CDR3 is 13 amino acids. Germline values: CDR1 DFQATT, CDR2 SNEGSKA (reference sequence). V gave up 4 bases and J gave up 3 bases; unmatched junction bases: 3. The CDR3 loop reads CSATTGGIYEQYF. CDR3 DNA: TGCAGTGCTACGACAGGGGGCATCTACGAGCAGTACTTC.

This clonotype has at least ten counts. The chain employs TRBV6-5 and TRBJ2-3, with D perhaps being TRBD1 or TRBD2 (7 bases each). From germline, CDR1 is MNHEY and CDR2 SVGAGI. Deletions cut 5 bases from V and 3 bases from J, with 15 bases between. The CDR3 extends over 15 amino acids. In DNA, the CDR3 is TGTGCCAGCAGTAGCACAGGGGAGGGAACAGATACGCAGTATTTT. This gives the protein CASSSTGEGTDTQYF.

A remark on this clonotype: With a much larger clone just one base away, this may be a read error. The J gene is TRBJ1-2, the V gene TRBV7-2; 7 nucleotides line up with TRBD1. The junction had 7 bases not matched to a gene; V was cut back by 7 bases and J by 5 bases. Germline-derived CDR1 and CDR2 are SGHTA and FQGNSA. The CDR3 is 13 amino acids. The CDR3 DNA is TGTGCCAGCATCCCTGGACAGGAATATGGCTACACCTTC. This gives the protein CASIPGQEYGYTF.

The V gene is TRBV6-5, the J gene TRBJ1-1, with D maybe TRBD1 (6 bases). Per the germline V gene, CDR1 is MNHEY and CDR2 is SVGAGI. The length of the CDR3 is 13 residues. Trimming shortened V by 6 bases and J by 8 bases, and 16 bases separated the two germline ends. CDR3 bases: TGTGCCAGCAGCCCAGGACAGCTGGGGGAAGCTTTCTTT. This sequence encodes CASSPGQLGEAFF.

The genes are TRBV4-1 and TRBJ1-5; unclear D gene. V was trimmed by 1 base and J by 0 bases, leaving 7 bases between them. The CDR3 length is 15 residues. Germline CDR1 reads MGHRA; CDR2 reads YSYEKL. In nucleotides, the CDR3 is TGCGCCAGCAGCCAAGGCCAGGATAGCAATCAGCCCCAGCATTTT. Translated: CASSQGQDSNQPQHF.

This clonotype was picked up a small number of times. The CDR3 DNA follows: TGTGCCAGCAGTGAAGTCGTAGGGGCCTCCACAGATACGCAGTATTTT. This codes for CASSEVVGASTDTQYF. The chain is built from TRBV2 and TRBJ2-3; D may be TRBD1 (5 bases). The CDR3 covers 16 residues. V shed 1 base and J shed 2 bases, with 13 bases lying between them. The germline CDR1 and CDR2 sequences are SNHLY and FYNNEI.

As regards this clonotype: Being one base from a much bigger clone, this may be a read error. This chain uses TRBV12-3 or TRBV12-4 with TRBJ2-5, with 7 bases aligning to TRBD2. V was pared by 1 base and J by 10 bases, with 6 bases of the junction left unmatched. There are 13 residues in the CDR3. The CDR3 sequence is CASSLDLGGNQYF. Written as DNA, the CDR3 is TGTGCCAGCAGTTTAGATCTCGGGGGGAACCAGTACTTC.

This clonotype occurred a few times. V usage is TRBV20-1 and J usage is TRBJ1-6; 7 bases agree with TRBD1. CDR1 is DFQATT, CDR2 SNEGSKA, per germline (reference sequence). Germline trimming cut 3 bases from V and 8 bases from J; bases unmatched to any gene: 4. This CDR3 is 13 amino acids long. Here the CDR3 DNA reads TGCAGTGCTAGTTCAGGGGGGGATTCACCCCTCCACTTT. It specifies CSASSGGDSPLHF.

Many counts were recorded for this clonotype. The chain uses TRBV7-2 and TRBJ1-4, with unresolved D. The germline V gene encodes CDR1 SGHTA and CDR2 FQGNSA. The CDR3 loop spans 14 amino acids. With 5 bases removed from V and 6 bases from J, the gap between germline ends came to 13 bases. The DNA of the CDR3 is TGTGCCAGCAGCCCGCTTGGACCATATGAAAAACTGTTTTTT. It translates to CASSPLGPYEKLFF.